This T cell receptor (beta chain) emerged from a study of vaccination and CD4 T cells after COVID-19. Study at large: The stimulus for the cells was overlapping spike peptides derived from SARS-CoV-2, HCoV-NL63, HCoV-OC43 and HCoV-229E.

This clonotype was observed a handful of times. The antigen is not known. This CDR3 contains 12 residues. Trimming cost V 3 bases and J 2 bases, with 2 bases left between them. CDR1 is SEHNR and CDR2 is FQNEAQ in the germline V gene (reference sequence). Sequenced with the Oncomine TCR Beta short-read assay was DNA taken from cultured CD4+ T cells. Scientists extracted genomic DNA from CD4+ T cells grown in culture. MiXCR was run by TCRdb on the PCR reads, yielding one entry per CDR3 protein. In the table there are under 4,500 distinct CDR3 sequences, roughly 17% of which are singletons. As for treatment: roughly 10-day PBMC culture with coronavirus spike peptide pools or control peptides (ViraFEST assay). ViraFEST expanded antigen-specific T cells with peptide pools, then sequenced TCRs.

The origin of this receptor is a human donor who had recovered from COVID-19. The V and J genes are TRBV7-9 and TRBJ1-3; no clear D gene. The sequenced sample consisted of CD4+ T cells from blood, cultured in vitro. The CDR3 region has the DNA TGTGCCAGCAGCTTCACTGGAAACACCATATATTTT. Residues: CASSFTGNTIYF.